This T cell receptor (beta chain) comes out of a study of blood T cell repertoires in COVID-19. Study overall: Whether acute or convalescent, the COVID-19 samples came from the United States, Italy and Spain. Sample material is recorded as cDNA or gDNA derived from T cells, B-cell-depleted T cells, or PBMCs.

The germline gives CDR1 GTSNPN, CDR2 SVGIG (reference sequence). The CDR3 length is 16 residues. Trimming pared 0 bases from V and 4 bases from J, leaving 16 bases between. Source study methods: Scientists estimated how many nucleated cells there were by amplifying reference gene primers. Sequencing was performed with immunoSEQ multiplex PCR; in TCRdb, only in-frame clones are kept and a portion is missing. V, J and clone size reflect that table, while D and trimming were determined from the DNA. The data hold about 160,000 clones, with around 82% observed a single time. Each participant's cohort was designated according to participant-reported clinical history.

The TCR sequence derives from a woman between 50 and 59 years old in a cohort exposed to, infected with or recovered from COVID-19 (not recorded which). The sequenced sample consisted of PBMCs or T cells enriched from blood (not recorded which). The chain carries TRBV30 and TRBJ1-3; D not resolved. The CDR3 sequence is CAWSVSGRRRGNTIYF. CDR3 nucleotides: TGTGCCTGGAGTGTAAGCGGGCGGCGGAGAGGAAACACCATATATTTT.